This T cell receptor (beta chain) was sequenced for a study of blood T cell repertoires in COVID-19 (dated by TCRdb to about 2020). In the study overall: The collaborator samples originated in the United States, Italy and Spain and spanned the acute and convalescent phases of COVID-19. The sample metadata nearly always contained a de-identified subject ID, COVID-19 status, age in years and sex. Deeply sampled blood TCRbeta repertoires from subjects exposed to, actively infected with, or recovered from COVID-19 were included in the dataset. The material from the prospective study consisted of cDNA or gDNA derived from T cells, B-cell-depleted T cells, or PBMCs. Where available, HLA class I and class II types were obtained from metadata supplied by the sample provider rather than from assay-based typing. The repertoires were made available in a free public database intended to serve as a resource for research on the immune response to SARS-CoV-2. The samples were drawn from the first 160 participants of the ongoing ImmuneRACE study and from 950 to 1,500 subjects provided by 6 global collaborators.

Study-wide conclusions, independent of this receptor: How much clinical and demographic metadata was included differed by source and by participant, and the metadata was provided uncurated.

Collaborating institutions collected whole blood in K2EDTA tubes following their own protocols. For TCRbeta analysis, collaborators shipped samples in one of three forms: frozen whole blood, isolated PBMCs, or DNA extracted from either of those sample types. Comment on this clone: This clone's antigen is unknown. Qualities for individual bases were not recorded, and no much larger clone is one base off.

The immunoSEQ Assay, a bias-controlled multiplex PCR, was used to amplify TCRbeta CDR3 regions from genomic DNA. Under the source paper's analysis protocol: The number of nucleated cells in each sample was estimated from the amplification of reference gene primers within the assay. To quantify the absolute abundance of each unique TCRbeta CDR3 rearrangement, sequence reads were collapsed and filtered. For each sample, productive Simpson clonality was calculated by taking the square root of Simpson's diversity index across productive rearrangements. The source is immuneACCESS, and TCRdb retained only in-frame sequences with V and J called. Part of the clones is not carried over; for the studies checked, unresolved V genes explain less than half of this, and the remainder is unexplained. V and J calls and clone size come straight from that table; D and trimming were deduced from the DNA. This sample lists 180,000 or so clones; more than 75% were detected once. Approximately 5% of the sample goes to the ten largest clones.

Trimming removed 4 bases from V and 5 bases from J; the gene matches leave 17 bases unexplained. The cysteine opens and the phenylalanine closes a CDR3 of 18 amino acids. This entry keeps only the CDR3 DNA: 54 bases, framed from base 1. CDR1 and CDR2, looked up from the germline V gene (reference sequence), are LNHDA and SQIVND. The receptor was isolated from a woman older than 75 with acute or convalescent COVID-19. The material sequenced was peripheral blood. This chain is built from TRBV19 and TRBJ1-1, with 9 bases aligning to TRBD1. For the CDR3, the sequence is CASSTPQGQGFIATEAFF. The nucleotides are TGTGCCAGTAGTACCCCCCAGGGACAGGGCTTTATCGCGACTGAAGCTTTCTTT.